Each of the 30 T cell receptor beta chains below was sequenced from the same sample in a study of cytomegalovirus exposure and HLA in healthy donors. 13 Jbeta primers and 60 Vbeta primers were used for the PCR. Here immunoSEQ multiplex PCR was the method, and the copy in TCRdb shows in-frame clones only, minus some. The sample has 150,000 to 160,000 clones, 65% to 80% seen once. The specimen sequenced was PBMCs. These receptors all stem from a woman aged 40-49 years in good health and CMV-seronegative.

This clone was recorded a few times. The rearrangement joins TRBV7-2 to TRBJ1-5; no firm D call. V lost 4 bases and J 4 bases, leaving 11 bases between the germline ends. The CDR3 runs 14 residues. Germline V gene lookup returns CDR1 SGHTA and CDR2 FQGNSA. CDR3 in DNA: TGTGCCAGCAGCTCCCCATGGGCTAATCAGCCCCAGCATTTT. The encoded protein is CASSSPWANQPQHF.

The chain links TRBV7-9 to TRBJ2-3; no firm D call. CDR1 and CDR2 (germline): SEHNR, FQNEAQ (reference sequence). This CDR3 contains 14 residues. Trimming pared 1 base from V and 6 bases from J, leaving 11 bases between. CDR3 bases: TGTGCCAGCAGCTTAGTCTTCCCCGCGGATACGCAGTATTTT. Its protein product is CASSLVFPADTQYF.

DNA of the CDR3: TGTGCCAGCAGCCCGGCGGGGGCGTCCTACAATGAGCAGTTCTTC. Its protein product is CASSPAGASYNEQFF. This rearrangement joins TRBV9 to TRBJ2-1; weak D call: TRBD2 (7 bases). The CDR3 runs 15 residues. The germline CDR1 and CDR2 sequences are SGDLS and YYNGEE. Trimming shortened V by 4 bases and J by 1 base, and 12 bases separated the two germline ends.

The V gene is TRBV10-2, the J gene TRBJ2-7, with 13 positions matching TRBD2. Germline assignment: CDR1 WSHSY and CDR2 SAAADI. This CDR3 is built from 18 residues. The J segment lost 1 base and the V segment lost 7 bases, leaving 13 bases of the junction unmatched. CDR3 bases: TGCGCCAGCATCCCGACTAGCGGGAGGTTTAGTGTGTCCTACGAGCAGTACTTC. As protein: CASIPTSGRFSVSYEQYF.

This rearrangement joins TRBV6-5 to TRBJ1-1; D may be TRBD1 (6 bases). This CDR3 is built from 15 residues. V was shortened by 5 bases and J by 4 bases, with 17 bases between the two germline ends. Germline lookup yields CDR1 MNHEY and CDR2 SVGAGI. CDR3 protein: CASSTGVRGSTEAFF. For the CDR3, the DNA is TGTGCCAGCAGTACCGGGGTCAGGGGTTCCACTGAAGCTTTCTTT.

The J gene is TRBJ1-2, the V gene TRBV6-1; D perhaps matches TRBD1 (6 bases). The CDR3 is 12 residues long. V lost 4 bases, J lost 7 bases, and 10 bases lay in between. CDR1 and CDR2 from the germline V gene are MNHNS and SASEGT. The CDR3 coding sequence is TGTGCCAGCAGTGTGGACAGACGTGGCTACACCTTC. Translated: CASSVDRRGYTF.

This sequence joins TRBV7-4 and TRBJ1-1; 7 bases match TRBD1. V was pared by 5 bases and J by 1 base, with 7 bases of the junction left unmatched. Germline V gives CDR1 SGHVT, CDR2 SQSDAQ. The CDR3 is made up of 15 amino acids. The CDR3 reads CASSPRQGRNTEAFF. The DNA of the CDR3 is TGTGCCAGCAGCCCCAGACAGGGTCGGAACACTGAAGCTTTCTTT.

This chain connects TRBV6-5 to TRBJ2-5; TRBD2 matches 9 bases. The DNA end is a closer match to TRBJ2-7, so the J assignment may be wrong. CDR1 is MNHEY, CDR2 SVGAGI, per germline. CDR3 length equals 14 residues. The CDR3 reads CAAGREGSSYEQYF. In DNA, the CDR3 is TGTGCCGCAGGGCGGGAGGGATCTTCCTACGAGCAGTACTTC.

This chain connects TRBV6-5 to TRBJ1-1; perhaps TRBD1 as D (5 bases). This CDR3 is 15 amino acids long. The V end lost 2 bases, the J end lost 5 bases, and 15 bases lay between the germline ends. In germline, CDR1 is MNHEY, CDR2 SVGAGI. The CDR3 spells CASSYSGSGGTEAFF. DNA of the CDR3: TGTGCCAGCAGTTACAGTGGATCGGGGGGGACTGAAGCTTTCTTT.

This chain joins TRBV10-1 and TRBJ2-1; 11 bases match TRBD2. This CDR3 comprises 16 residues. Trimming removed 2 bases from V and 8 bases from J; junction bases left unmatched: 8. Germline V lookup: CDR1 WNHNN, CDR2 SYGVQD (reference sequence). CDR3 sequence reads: CASSEGLAGILHEQFF. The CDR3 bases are TGCGCCAGCAGTGAGGGACTAGCGGGCATTTTACATGAGCAGTTCTTC.

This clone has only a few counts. The CDR3 here is CASSQEGTGRGNEQFF. CDR3 coding DNA: TGCGCCAGCAGCCAAGAGGGCACAGGGCGGGGGAATGAGCAGTTCTTC. The chain recombines TRBV4-1 with TRBJ2-1, with D perhaps matching TRBD2 (7 bases). In germline, CDR1 is MGHRA, CDR2 YSYEKL. The V and J ends lost 0 bases and 7 bases respectively, with 16 bases between them. This CDR3 region has 16 residues.

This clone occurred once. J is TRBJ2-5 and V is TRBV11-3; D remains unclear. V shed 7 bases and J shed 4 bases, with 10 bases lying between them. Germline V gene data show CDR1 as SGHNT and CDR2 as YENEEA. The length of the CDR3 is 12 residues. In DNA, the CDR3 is TGTGCCAGCACTAAGGCAGGAGAGACCCAGTACTTC. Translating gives CASTKAGETQYF.

The CDR3 is CASSFDGTDYGYTF. CDR3 sequence (DNA): TGTGCCAGCAGTTTTGACGGGACAGACTATGGCTACACCTTC. This rearrangement joins TRBV7-2 to TRBJ1-2; 7 bases are a match to TRBD1. Germline lookup yields CDR1 SGHTA and CDR2 FQGNSA. Trimming cost V 6 bases and J 3 bases; bases outside gene matches: 7. The CDR3 is 14 residues long.

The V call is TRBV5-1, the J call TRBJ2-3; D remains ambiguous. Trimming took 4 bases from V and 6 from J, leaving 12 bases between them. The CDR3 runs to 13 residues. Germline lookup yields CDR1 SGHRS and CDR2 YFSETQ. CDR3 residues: CASSPPSSDTQYF. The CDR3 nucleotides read TGCGCCAGCAGCCCACCCAGTTCGGATACGCAGTATTTT. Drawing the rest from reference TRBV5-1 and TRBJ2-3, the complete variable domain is KAGVTQTPRYLIKTRGQQVTLSCSPISGHRSVSWYQQTPGQGLQFLFEYFSETQRNKGNFPGRFSGRQFSNSRSEMNVSTLELGDSALYLCASSPPSSDTQYFGPGTRLTVL.

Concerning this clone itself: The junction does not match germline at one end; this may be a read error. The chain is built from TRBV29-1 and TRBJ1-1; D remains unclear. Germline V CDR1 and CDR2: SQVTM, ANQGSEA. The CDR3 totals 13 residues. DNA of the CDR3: TGCAGCGTTAAAGACTACGTGAACACTGAAGCTTTCTTT. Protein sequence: CSVKDYVNTEAFF.

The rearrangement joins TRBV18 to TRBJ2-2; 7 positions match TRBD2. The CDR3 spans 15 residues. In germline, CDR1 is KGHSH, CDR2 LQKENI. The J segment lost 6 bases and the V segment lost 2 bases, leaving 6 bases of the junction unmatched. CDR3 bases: TGTGCCAGCTCACCAGCGGCCCGGGGGGCCGGGGAGCTGTTTTTT. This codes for CASSPAARGAGELFF.

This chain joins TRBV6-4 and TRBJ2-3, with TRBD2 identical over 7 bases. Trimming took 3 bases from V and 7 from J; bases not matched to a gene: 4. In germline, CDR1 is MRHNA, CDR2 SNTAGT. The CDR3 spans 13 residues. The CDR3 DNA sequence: TGTGCCAGCAGTGAGGCTAGCGGCAATACGCAGTATTTT. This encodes CASSEASGNTQYF.

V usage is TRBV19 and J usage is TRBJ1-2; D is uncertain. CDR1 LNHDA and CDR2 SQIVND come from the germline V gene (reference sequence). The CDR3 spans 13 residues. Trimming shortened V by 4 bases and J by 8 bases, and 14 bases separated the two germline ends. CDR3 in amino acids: CASSTLEGDGYTF. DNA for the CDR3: TGTGCCAGTAGTACTCTTGAGGGAGACGGCTACACCTTC.

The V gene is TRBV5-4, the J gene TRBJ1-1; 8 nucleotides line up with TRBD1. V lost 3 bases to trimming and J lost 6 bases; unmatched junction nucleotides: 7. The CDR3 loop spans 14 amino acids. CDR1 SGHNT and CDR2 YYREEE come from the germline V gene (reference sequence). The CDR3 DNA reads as TGTGCCAGCAGCTCTGGACAGGGACGTGCTGAAGCTTTCTTT. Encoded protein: CASSSGQGRAEAFF.

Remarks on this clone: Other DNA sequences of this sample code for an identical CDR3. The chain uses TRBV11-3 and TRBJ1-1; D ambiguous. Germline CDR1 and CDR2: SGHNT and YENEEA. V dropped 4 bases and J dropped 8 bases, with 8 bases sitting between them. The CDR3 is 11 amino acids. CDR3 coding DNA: TGTGCCAGCAGCTCCAGAGGAGAAGCTTTCTTT. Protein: CASSSRGEAFF.

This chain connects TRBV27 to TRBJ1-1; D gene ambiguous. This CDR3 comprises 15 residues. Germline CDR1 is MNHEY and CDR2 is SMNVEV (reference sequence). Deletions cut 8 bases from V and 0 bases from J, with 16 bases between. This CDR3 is CASARAMYLNTEAFF. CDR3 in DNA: TGTGCCAGCGCTCGAGCCATGTACCTGAACACTGAAGCTTTCTTT.

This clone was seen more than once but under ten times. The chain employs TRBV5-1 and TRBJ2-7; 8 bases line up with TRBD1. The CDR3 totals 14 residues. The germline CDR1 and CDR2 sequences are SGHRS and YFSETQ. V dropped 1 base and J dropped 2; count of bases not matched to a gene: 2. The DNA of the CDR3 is TGCGCCAGCAGCTTGCGGGACAGGACCTACGAGCAGTACTTC. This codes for CASSLRDRTYEQYF.

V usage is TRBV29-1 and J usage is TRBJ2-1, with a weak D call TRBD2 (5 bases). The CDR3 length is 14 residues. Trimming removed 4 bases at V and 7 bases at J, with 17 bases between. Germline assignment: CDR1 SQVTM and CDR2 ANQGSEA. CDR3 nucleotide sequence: TGCAGCGTTGGTCACGGTGTCCGCGGGAATGAGCAGTTCTTC. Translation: CSVGHGVRGNEQFF.

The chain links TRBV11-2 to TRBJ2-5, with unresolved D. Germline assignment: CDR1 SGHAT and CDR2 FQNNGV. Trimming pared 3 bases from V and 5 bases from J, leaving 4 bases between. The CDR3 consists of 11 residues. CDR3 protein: CASSFRETQYF. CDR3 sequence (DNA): TGTGCCAGCAGCTTCAGGGAGACCCAGTACTTC.

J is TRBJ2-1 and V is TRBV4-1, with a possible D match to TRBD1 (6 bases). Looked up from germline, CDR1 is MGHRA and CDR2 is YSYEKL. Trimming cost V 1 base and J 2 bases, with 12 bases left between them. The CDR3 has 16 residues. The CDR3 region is CASSQVKGGPYNEQFF. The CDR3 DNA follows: TGCGCCAGCAGCCAAGTAAAAGGGGGACCCTACAATGAGCAGTTCTTC.

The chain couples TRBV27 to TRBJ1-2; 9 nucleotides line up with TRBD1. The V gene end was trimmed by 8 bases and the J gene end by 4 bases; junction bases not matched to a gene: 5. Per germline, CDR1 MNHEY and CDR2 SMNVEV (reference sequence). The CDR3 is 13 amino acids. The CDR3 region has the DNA TGTGCCAGCCAGGGACAGGGCTCCTATGGCTACACCTTC. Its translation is CASQGQGSYGYTF.

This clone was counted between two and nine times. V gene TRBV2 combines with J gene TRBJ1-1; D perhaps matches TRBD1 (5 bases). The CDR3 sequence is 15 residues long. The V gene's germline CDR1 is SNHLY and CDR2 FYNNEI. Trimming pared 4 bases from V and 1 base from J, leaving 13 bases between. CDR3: CASSVSDTKNTEAFF. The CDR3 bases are TGTGCCAGCAGTGTTTCGGACACGAAGAACACTGAAGCTTTCTTT.

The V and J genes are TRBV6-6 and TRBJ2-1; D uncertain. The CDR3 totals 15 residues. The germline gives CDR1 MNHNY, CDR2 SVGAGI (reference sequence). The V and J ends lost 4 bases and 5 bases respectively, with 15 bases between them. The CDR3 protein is CASSSNRNINNEQFF. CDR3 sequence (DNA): TGTGCCAGCAGTTCAAACCGCAACATAAACAATGAGCAGTTCTTC.

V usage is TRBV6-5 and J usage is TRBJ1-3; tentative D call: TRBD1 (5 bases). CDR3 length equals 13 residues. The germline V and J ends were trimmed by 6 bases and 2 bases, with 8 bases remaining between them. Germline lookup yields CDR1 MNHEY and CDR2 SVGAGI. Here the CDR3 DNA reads TGTGCCAGCAGGACAGTTGCTGGAAACACCATATATTTT. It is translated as CASRTVAGNTIYF.

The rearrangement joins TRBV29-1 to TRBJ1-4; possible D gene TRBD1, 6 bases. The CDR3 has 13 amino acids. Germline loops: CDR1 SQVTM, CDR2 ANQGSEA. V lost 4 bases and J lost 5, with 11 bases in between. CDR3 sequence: CSVGAGVNEKLFF. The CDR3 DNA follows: TGCAGCGTTGGGGCAGGGGTCAATGAAAAACTGTTTTTT.